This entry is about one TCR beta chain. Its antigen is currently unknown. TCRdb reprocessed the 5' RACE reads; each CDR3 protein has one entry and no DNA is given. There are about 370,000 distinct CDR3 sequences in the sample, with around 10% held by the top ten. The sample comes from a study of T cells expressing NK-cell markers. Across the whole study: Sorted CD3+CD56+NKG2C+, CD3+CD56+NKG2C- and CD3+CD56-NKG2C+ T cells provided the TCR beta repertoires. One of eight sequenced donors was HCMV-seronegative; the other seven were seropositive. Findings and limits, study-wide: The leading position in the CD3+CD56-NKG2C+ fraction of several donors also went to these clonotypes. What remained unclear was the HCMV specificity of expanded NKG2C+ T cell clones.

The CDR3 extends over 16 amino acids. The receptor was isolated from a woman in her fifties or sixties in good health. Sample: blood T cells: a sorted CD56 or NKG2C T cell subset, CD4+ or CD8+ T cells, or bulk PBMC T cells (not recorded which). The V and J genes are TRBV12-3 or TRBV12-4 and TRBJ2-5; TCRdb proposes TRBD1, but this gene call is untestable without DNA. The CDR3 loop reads CASTKGGGQNQETQYF.